These T cell receptor beta chains were read from a single sample in a study of breast tumors, draining lymph nodes, adjacent tissues. MiXCR, applied by TCRdb to the multiplex PCR reads, yields one record per CDR3 protein. The sample has 200,000 to 300,000 distinct CDR3 sequences; over 25% are singletons. The material sequenced was axillary lymph node tissue. All receptors derive from a female donor with breast cancer. Some clones in this sample may be carry-over from other donors' samples. The CDR3 runs from the conserved cysteine through the conserved F or W. Each record gives: J gene, V gene, D gene, clone size, CDR3 DNA, CDR3 protein. The D gene is left open where the match is weak. Size tells how often a clone was seen (once, few, many) or the class of an expanded clone, and some rows leave it out.

TRBJ2-5 | TRBV5-4 | NA | NA | TGTGCCAACAGTACTAAAGAGACCCAGTACTTC | CANSTKETQYF
TRBJ2-5 | TRBV6-2/TRBV6-3 | NA | few | TGTGCCAGCAGACCCGGGACCCACAGAACGATCCAAGAGACCCAGTACTTC | CASRPGTHRTIQETQYF
TRBJ1-5 | TRBV19 | NA | NA | TGTGCCACTAAGGGACGGAATGATCAGCCCCAGCATTTT | CATKGRNDQPQHF
TRBJ2-7 | TRBV10-2 | TRBD2 | many | TGCGCCAGCAGTTCGGGACTAGCGACTGAGCAGTACTTC | CASSSGLATEQYF
TRBJ2-3 | TRBV9 | TRBD1 | NA | TGTGCCAGCAGCCAAGGACAGGGAAGCACAGATACGCAGTATTTT | CASSQGQGSTDTQYF
TRBJ2-6 | TRBV20-1 | NA | NA | TGCAGTGCTAGAGTGGCAGCCGACGTCCTGACTTTC | CSARVAADVLTF
TRBJ2-1 | TRBV4-2 | NA | many | TGTGCCAGCAGCCCAGACCGGGACGGAGACTACAATGAGCAGTTCTTC | CASSPDRDGDYNEQFF
TRBJ2-3 | TRBV12-3/TRBV12-4 | NA | many | TGTGCCAGCAGTTTATTTAGAGGCGGAAGCACAGATACGCAGTATTTT | CASSLFRGGSTDTQYF
TRBJ2-5 | TRBV11-1 | TRBD2 | many | TGTGCCAGCAGCTTGGCGCTAGCGGGAGGGGGTCAAGAGACCCAGTACTTC | CASSLALAGGGQETQYF
TRBJ2-1 | TRBV29-1 | NA | many | TGCAGCGTTAAATCGGGAGTGGCCTACAATGAGCAGTTCTTC | CSVKSGVAYNEQFF
TRBJ2-2 | TRBV7-2 | NA | NA | TGTGCCAGCAGTTACTCGAGTGTGGGGGGCGATCTCCAAAGGGACACCGGGGAGCTGTTTTTT | CASSYSSVGGDLQRDTGELFF
TRBJ2-7 | TRBV7-9 | NA | many | TGTGCCAGCAGGTTTTACTTAAGGGAGCAGTACTTC | CASRFYLREQYF
TRBJ1-2 | TRBV15 | NA | many | TGTGCCACCAGCAAGGGGAATACAGGGCGACTCTATGGCTACACCTTC | CATSKGNTGRLYGYTF
TRBJ2-1 | TRBV6-6 | TRBD2 | once | TGTGCCGGCAGTCTCCGGGAGGGCCGCCACAATGAGCAGTTCTTC | CAGSLREGRHNEQFF
TRBJ2-7 | TRBV6-1 | TRBD2 | NA | TGTGCCAGCAGTGAATTCGGGGGGTTCTACGAGCAGTACTTC | CASSEFGGFYEQYF
TRBJ2-1 | TRBV11-3 | TRBD2 | many | TGTGCCAGCAGCTTAGGGGGACTACGCTCCAATGAGCAGTTCTTC | CASSLGGLRSNEQFF
TRBJ2-1 | TRBV11-2 | TRBD2 | NA | TGTGCCAGCAGCTTAGGTCTAGCGGCAGAAGATGAGCAGTTCTTC | CASSLGLAAEDEQFF
TRBJ2-7 | TRBV19 | NA | many | TGTGCCAGTAGCGATATCGGCGGGGTCTCCTACGAGCAGTACTTC | CASSDIGGVSYEQYF
TRBJ2-7 | TRBV3-1 | NA | NA | TGTGCCAGCAGCCAAGGCGTAGGAGGGAGCGAGCAGTACTTC | CASSQGVGGSEQYF
TRBJ2-6 | TRBV20-1 | TRBD1 | few | TGCAGTGCTAGCGGCAACAGGGGAAGGCCTGCGTCCTCTGGGGCCAACGTCCTGACTTTC | CSASGNRGRPASSGANVLTF
TRBJ2-1 | TRBV7-8 | NA | few | TGTGCCAGCAGCTCCCCCTTCGGACTATACAATGAGCAGTTCTTC | CASSSPFGLYNEQFF
TRBJ2-1 | TRBV29-1 | TRBD1 | many | TGCAGCGTTGAAGGCGGACAGGGGGCCTACAATGAGCAGTTCTTC | CSVEGGQGAYNEQFF
TRBJ2-3 | TRBV20-1 | NA | NA | TGCAGTGCTAGCGGGAGAGGCACAGATACGCAGTATTTT | CSASGRGTDTQYF
TRBJ2-6 | TRBV10-3 | NA | NA | TGTGCCATCCGAAGAGCCCCTGTAGGAGCTGGGGCCAACGTCCTGACTTTC | CAIRRAPVGAGANVLTF
TRBJ2-3 | TRBV4-2 | TRBD2 | NA | TGTGCCAGCAGCCAAGTTCTAGCGGGAGGGGCGGATACGCAGTATTTT | CASSQVLAGGADTQYF
TRBJ2-1 | TRBV20-1 | NA | NA | TGCAGTGCTAGACCTCGACTAGGAACCAATGAGCAGTTCTTC | CSARPRLGTNEQFF
TRBJ2-2 | TRBV20-1 | NA | many | TGCAGTGCTAGGGGTAGCGGCATACCGAACACCGGGGAGCTGTTTTTT | CSARGSGIPNTGELFF
TRBJ2-3 | TRBV11-2 | TRBD2 | once | TGTGCCAGCGCTAGCGGGAGTTTAGATACGCAGTATTTT | CASASGSLDTQYF
TRBJ2-5 | TRBV5-1 | TRBD2 | many | TGCGCCAGCAGCCTTGGACTAGCGGGACAAGAGACCCAGTACTTC | CASSLGLAGQETQYF
TRBJ2-5 | TRBV19 | NA | NA | TGTGCCAGTACCCCAGGGGGAGGGCAGCCCCAGTACTTC | CASTPGGGQPQYF
TRBJ2-7 | TRBV10-3 | TRBD2 | NA | TGCGCCATCAGCAGCGGGAGGGCGCGTCTCCGAACCTACGAGCAGTACTTC | CAISSGRARLRTYEQYF
TRBJ1-6 | TRBV6-6 | TRBD1 | many | TGTGCCAGCAGACAACTACAGGGGGCAAATTCACCCCTCCACTTT | CASRQLQGANSPLHF
TRBJ1-5 | TRBV20-1 | TRBD1 | NA | TGCAGTGCTGACCCCCAGGGGGACAATCAGCCCCAGCATTTT | CSADPQGDNQPQHF
TRBJ2-3 | TRBV5-4 | TRBD2 | many | TGTGCCAGCAGCGCACGGAGGGGACTAGCGGGAGCAGATACGCAGTATTTT | CASSARRGLAGADTQYF
TRBJ1-5 | TRBV27 | NA | few | TGTGCCAGTGGGAGTGGGGGAGGGAGCAATCAGCCCCAGCATTTT | CASGSGGGSNQPQHF
TRBJ2-5 | TRBV30 | TRBD2 | many | TGTGCCTGGAGGGAGGTTAGCGGGAGAGGAAGGGAGACCCAGTACTTC | CAWREVSGRGRETQYF
TRBJ1-4 | TRBV6-6 | TRBD1 | many | TGTGCCAGCCATGGACAGGCCCCTAATGAAAAACTGTTTTTT | CASHGQAPNEKLFF
TRBJ2-7 | TRBV29-1 | NA | many | TGCAGCGTTGAAGGACGGTACTACGAGCAGTACTTC | CSVEGRYYEQYF
TRBJ2-1 | TRBV20-1 | TRBD2 | many | TGCAGTGCTAGAGATCGGACTACTAGCGGGAGAGGCAATGAGCAGTTCTTC | CSARDRTTSGRGNEQFF
TRBJ2-1 | TRBV7-8 | TRBD2 | many | TGTGCCAGCAGCGCCACTCTAGCGGGAGTTGGGAATGAGCAGTTCTTC | CASSATLAGVGNEQFF
TRBJ2-7 | TRBV25-1 | TRBD2 | NA | TGTGCCAGCAGTGCCCCAGCGGGGGAGAGCCACGAGCAGTACTTC | CASSAPAGESHEQYF
TRBJ2-7 | TRBV5-6 | TRBD1 | few | TGTGCCAGCAGCCCACCCCGGGACAGGGGCCTAAAAGGGCCCTACGAGCAGTACTTC | CASSPPRDRGLKGPYEQYF
TRBJ2-5 | TRBV6-5 | TRBD2 | NA | TGTGCCAGCAGTCACGGGACTAGCGGGAAAGAGACCCAGTACTTC | CASSHGTSGKETQYF
TRBJ2-2 | TRBV2 | TRBD1 | NA | TGTGCCAGCAGCACCGGGACAGGGGTTTTT | CASSTGTGVF
TRBJ2-3 | TRBV2 | TRBD2 | NA | TGTGCCAGCAGCGTTGTACTAGCGGGATTAGATACGCAGTATTTT | CASSVVLAGLDTQYF
TRBJ1-2 | TRBV7-3 | NA | many | TGTGCCAGCAGCTTTGGGGGGACAAGTGGTAACTATGGCTACACCTTC | CASSFGGTSGNYGYTF